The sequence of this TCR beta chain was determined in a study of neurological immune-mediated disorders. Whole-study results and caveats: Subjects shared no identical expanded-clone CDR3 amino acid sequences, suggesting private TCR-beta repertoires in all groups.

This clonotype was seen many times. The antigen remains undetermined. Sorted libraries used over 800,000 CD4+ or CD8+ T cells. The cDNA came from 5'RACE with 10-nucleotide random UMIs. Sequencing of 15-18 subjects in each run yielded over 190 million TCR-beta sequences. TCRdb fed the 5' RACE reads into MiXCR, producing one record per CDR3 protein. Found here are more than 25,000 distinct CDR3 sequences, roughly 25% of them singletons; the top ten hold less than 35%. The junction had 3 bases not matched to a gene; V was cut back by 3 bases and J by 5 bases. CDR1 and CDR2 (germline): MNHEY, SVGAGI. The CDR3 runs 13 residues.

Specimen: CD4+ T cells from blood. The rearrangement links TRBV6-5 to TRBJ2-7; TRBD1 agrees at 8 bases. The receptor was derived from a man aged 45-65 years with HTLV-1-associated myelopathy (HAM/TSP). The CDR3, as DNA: TGTGCCAGCAGTTATGACAGGGGTAACGAGCAGTACTTC. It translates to CASSYDRGNEQYF.